This T cell receptor beta chain was obtained from a study of technical replicates of blood from several donors. TCRdb keeps only in-frame clones here, not all; method: immunoSEQ multiplex PCR. The profile shows over 85,000 clones, approximately 96% of them singletons. This clone was seen a single time. The CDR3 has 13 amino acids. V dropped 4 bases and J dropped 0 bases, with 6 bases sitting between them. CDR1 is KGHSH and CDR2 is LQKENI in the germline V gene. The chain employs TRBV18 and TRBJ2-5; maybe TRBD1 (5 bases). The source of this sequence is a human donor in good health. The specimen sequenced was T cells isolated from PBMCs. The CDR3 region is CASSQGYQETQYF. CDR3 bases: TGTGCCAGCTCACAGGGGTACCAAGAGACCCAGTACTTC.